Following are 8 T cell receptor beta chains from one sample sequenced in a study of vaccination and CD4 T cells after COVID-19. CD4+ T cells that had been cultured provided DNA sequenced with the Oncomine TCR Beta short-read assay. From the PCR reads, TCRdb called clonotypes with MiXCR, one entry per CDR3 protein. Of around 8,100 distinct CDR3 sequences listed, about 61% are singletons. Treatment described: roughly ten-day PBMC culture with coronavirus spike peptide pools or control peptides (ViraFEST assay). Their antigen targets remain unknown. This sample comprised cultured CD4+ T cells from blood, obtained after SARS-CoV-2 vaccination. The receptors come from a human donor with COVID-19.

The gene calls are TRBV20-1 and TRBJ1-1; a possible D gene is TRBD1 (6 bases). V was clipped by 5 bases and J by 1 base, with 11 bases between them. CDR3 length: 13 amino acids. From germline, CDR1 is DFQATT and CDR2 SNEGSKA (reference sequence). The CDR3 bases are TGCAGTGCTGAACGACAGGCGAACACTGAAGCTTTCTTT. This gives the protein CSAERQANTEAFF.

The gene calls are TRBV12-3 or TRBV12-4 and TRBJ1-2, with D possibly matching TRBD1 (5 bases). The CDR3 has 14 amino acids. Deletions cut 2 bases from V and 8 bases from J, with 15 bases between. The CDR3 DNA sequence: TGTGCCAGCAGTTTACCGTGGCGGCAGGGAGGCTACACCTTC. Protein product: CASSLPWRQGGYTF.

V gene TRBV11-1 combines with J gene TRBJ1-6; no firm D call. Trimming pared 4 bases from V and 5 bases from J, leaving 12 bases between. The CDR3 runs to 15 residues. Germline CDR1 reads SGHAT; CDR2 reads FQDESV (reference sequence). CDR3 DNA sequence: TGTGCCAGCAGCTCAACCGGGCTCCATAATTCACCCCTCCACTTT. Amino acids: CASSSTGLHNSPLHF.

This rearrangement joins TRBV7-2 to TRBJ2-3; no reliable D call. CDR3 length equals 14 residues. V was trimmed by 5 bases and J by 6 bases, leaving 15 bases between them. CDR1 and CDR2 (germline): SGHTA, FQGNSA. The CDR3 coding sequence is TGTGCCAGCAGCGACGGAGTTGGAGATGATACGCAGTATTTT. This encodes CASSDGVGDDTQYF.

The chain employs TRBV6-1 and TRBJ1-2; D ambiguous. Trimming cost V 2 bases and J 8 bases, with 9 bases left between them. CDR3 length equals 12 residues. Germline CDR1 and CDR2: MNHNS and SASEGT. The CDR3 DNA reads as TGTGCCAGCAGTGAACCAAAGATCGGCTACACCTTC. It codes for CASSEPKIGYTF.

This sequence joins TRBV7-8 and TRBJ1-2, with 7 bases lining up with TRBD1. V lost 5 bases, J lost 5 bases, and 5 bases stayed unmatched. The germline CDR1 and CDR2 sequences are SGHVS and FQNEAQ. This CDR3 is 13 amino acids long. The CDR3 spells CASSATTGYGYTF. The DNA of the CDR3 is TGTGCCAGCAGCGCGACGACAGGGTATGGCTACACCTTC.

Here the CDR3 DNA reads TGTGCCAGCAGCTTGACGGGGGGGCGACAAGAGACCCAGTACTTC. As protein: CASSLTGGRQETQYF. The V call is TRBV11-2, the J call TRBJ2-5, with 8 bases aligning to TRBD2. J was trimmed by 2 bases and V by 3 bases; bases with no gene match: 5. The CDR3 is 15 amino acids. Germline V CDR1 and CDR2: SGHAT, FQNNGV.

V usage is TRBV4-2 and J usage is TRBJ2-5; 9 bases are shared with TRBD2. CDR3 length: 16 residues. Trimming removed 5 bases from V and 5 bases from J; junction bases left unmatched: 12. CDR1 LGHNA and CDR2 YNFKEQ come from the germline V gene. CDR3 in DNA: TGTGCCAGCAGCTCAGAAGTCCTAGCGGGGTGGGAGACCCAGTACTTC. This translates into CASSSEVLAGWETQYF.